A single sample is the source of the 14 T cell receptor beta chains below, sequenced in a study of tumor and adjacent non-tumor tissue in lung cancer. The library came from three nested PCR rounds adapted from ARM-PCR protocols. TCRdb used MiXCR to reprocess the multiplex PCR reads, holding one entry per CDR3 protein. The profile shows about 60,000 distinct CDR3 sequences, about 56% of them singletons. The template was RNA from unsorted bulk tissue. More than 3 cm separated this lung sample from the edge of the tumor. The sequenced sample consisted of distant non-tumor lung tissue. The receptors shown here come from a man between 65 and 85 years old with non-small cell lung cancer.

Of note for this clonotype: A much larger clone is a single base away; this may be a read error. The chain has TRBV10-3 and TRBJ1-2; maybe TRBD1 (5 bases). CDR1 and CDR2 from the germline V gene are ENHRY and SYGVKD. The V end was cut by 5 bases, the J end by 3 bases, with 13 bases between. The CDR3 consists of 14 residues. The CDR3 DNA follows: TGTGCCATCAGTCGGGGCCAAATTGACTATGGCTACACCTTC. Encoded protein: CAISRGQIDYGYTF.

This clonotype was counted at least ten times. The CDR3 here is CAWRIQGGTDTQYF. The DNA for the CDR3 is TGTGCCTGGAGAATCCAGGGGGGAACAGATACGCAGTATTTT. The J gene is TRBJ2-3, the V gene TRBV30, with D perhaps TRBD1 (7 bases). This CDR3 comprises 14 residues. Trimming removed 3 bases from V and 3 bases from J, with 13 bases in between. Germline V gene lookup returns CDR1 GTSNPN and CDR2 SVGIG (reference sequence).

To note about this clonotype: This may arise from a read error, as a much more abundant clone is one base away. Here the CDR3 omits its conserved ending phenylalanine or tryptophan, so a read error is the likely source. J is TRBJ2-3 and V is TRBV29-1; D possibly uses TRBD1 or TRBD2 (5 bases each). CDR1 is SQVTM and CDR2 is ANQGSEA in the germline V gene. Between the trimmed V and J ends, which lost 3 bases and 2 bases, there was a span of 12 bases. This CDR3 is 14 amino acids long. CDR3 in DNA: TGCAGCGTTGACGGGACGGGCTTCACAGATACGCAGTATCTT. This sequence encodes CSVDGTGFTDTQYL.

This clonotype was seen a few times. This clone may be a read error of a much larger clone one base away. CDR3 protein: CASGRTGDTEAFF. The CDR3, as DNA: TGTGCCAGCGGGAGGACAGGGGACACTGAAGCTTTCTTT. V and J are TRBV6-1 and TRBJ1-1; TRBD1 matches 9 bases. In germline, CDR1 is MNHNS, CDR2 SASEGT. The CDR3 is 13 residues long. V dropped 8 bases and J dropped 3; count of bases not matched to a gene: 4.

Concerning this clonotype itself: A much larger clone differs by one base, so this may be a read error. The chain joins TRBV5-5 to TRBJ1-1; maybe TRBD1 (6 bases). There are 14 residues in the CDR3. Germline-derived CDR1 and CDR2 are SGHKS and YYEKEE (reference sequence). Deletions cut 1 base from V and 5 bases from J, with 12 bases between. CDR3 region: CASSLRQGNTEAFF. The CDR3, as DNA: TGTGCCAGCAGCTTGAGGCAGGGGAATACTGAAGCTTTCTTT. Full variable domain (missing parts from reference TRBV5-5 and TRBJ1-1): DAGVTQSPTHLIKTRGQQVTLRCSPISGHKSVSWYQQVLGQGPQFIFQYYEKEERGRGNFPDRFSARQFPNYSSELNVNALLLGDSALYLCASSLRQGNTEAFFGQGTRLTVV.

Concerning this clonotype: Germline is not matched at one junction end, which may reflect a read error. The chain is built from TRBV29-1 and TRBJ2-7, with a tentative D call TRBD2 (6 bases). CDR1 and CDR2 (germline): SQVTM, ANQGSEA. The CDR3 loop spans 14 amino acids. CDR3 residues: CSVIKAGTSYEQYF. CDR3 DNA: TGCAGCGTGATCAAAGCGGGTACCTCCTACGAGCAGTACTTT.

This clonotype was counted at least ten times. The J gene is TRBJ2-3, the V gene TRBV6-1; no clear D gene. V was shortened by 1 base and J by 8 bases, with 7 bases between the two germline ends. In germline, CDR1 is MNHNS, CDR2 SASEGT. This CDR3 region has 12 residues. For the CDR3, the DNA is TGTGCCAGCAGTGAAGGGGCATCTACGCAGTATTTT. Translating it yields CASSEGASTQYF.

The genes are TRBV29-1 and TRBJ2-5; D is possibly TRBD2 (7 bases). The V gene's germline CDR1 is SQVTM and CDR2 ANQGSEA. The CDR3 loop spans 12 amino acids. The CDR3 here is CSALRGREAQYF. CDR3 DNA: TGCAGTGCCCTCAGGGGCCGGGAGGCCCAGTACTTC. Filled out from reference TRBV29-1 and TRBJ2-5, the complete variable domain reads SAVISQKPSRDICQRGTSLTIQCQVDSQVTMMFWYRQQPGQSLTLIATANQGSEATYESGFVIDKFPISRPNLTFSTLTVSNMSPEDSSIYLCSALRGREAQYFGPGTRLLVL.

The chain joins TRBV11-3 to TRBJ2-2; no clear D. Per germline, CDR1 SGHNT and CDR2 YENEEA. CDR3 length equals 13 residues. The V gene lost 4 bases and the J gene lost 8 bases, with 11 bases spanning the gap. The CDR3 region has the DNA TGTGCCAGCAGCTCTTTTACGACAGGGGAGCTGTTTTTT. This translates into CASSSFTTGELFF.

With respect to this clonotype: A clone one base away is much larger, so this may be a read error. The chain couples TRBV10-3 to TRBJ2-1; maybe TRBD1 (5 bases). From germline, CDR1 is ENHRY and CDR2 SYGVKD. The CDR3 extends over 14 amino acids. The CDR3, as DNA: TGTGCCATTTCTTCAGGGTCGACCTACTATGAGCAGTTCTTC. Protein sequence: CAISSGSTYYEQFF.

Comments on this clonotype: This may be a read error: a much more frequent sequence differs by one nucleotide. The chain combines TRBV28 with TRBJ1-5; a weak D match, TRBD1 (5 bases). This CDR3 region has 12 residues. Germline CDR1 and CDR2: MDHEN and SYDVKM. CDR3 DNA: TGTGGCAGCAGCGTGCAGGGCCAGCCCCAGCATTTT. It codes for CGSSVQGQPQHF.

Comment on this clonotype: The junction shows a germline mismatch at one end, possibly a read error. This sequence joins TRBV6-6 and TRBJ1-2; D is unresolved. Germline V lookup: CDR1 MNHNY, CDR2 SVGAGI (reference sequence). This CDR3 comprises 16 residues. CDR3 sequence (DNA): TGTGTCAGCAGTTACTCGATAGGCAGCCCTAACTATGGCTACACCTTC. The encoded protein is CVSSYSIGSPNYGYTF.

A word on this clonotype: The CDR3 end shows no conserved phenylalanine or tryptophan, and so a read error is likely. This chain links TRBV11-3 with TRBJ2-1, with D possibly TRBD2 on 6 matching bases. The germline V gene has CDR1 SGHNT and CDR2 YENEEA. The CDR3 contains 13 residues. The CDR3 reads CGSSPGMGREQFL. The DNA of the CDR3 is TGTGGCAGCAGTCCAGGGATGGGGAGGGAGCAGTTCTTA.

The chain combines TRBV12-3 or TRBV12-4 with TRBJ2-6; 7 positions match TRBD1. With 6 bases clipped from V and 1 base from J, the junction kept 21 bases outside the gene matches. The CDR3 is made up of 21 amino acids. The CDR3 nucleotides are TGTGCCAGCAGCACCTCAGACAAGTGGAGGACAGGCCGATCTGGGGCCAACGTCCTGACTTTC. Translating gives CASSTSDKWRTGRSGANVLTF.